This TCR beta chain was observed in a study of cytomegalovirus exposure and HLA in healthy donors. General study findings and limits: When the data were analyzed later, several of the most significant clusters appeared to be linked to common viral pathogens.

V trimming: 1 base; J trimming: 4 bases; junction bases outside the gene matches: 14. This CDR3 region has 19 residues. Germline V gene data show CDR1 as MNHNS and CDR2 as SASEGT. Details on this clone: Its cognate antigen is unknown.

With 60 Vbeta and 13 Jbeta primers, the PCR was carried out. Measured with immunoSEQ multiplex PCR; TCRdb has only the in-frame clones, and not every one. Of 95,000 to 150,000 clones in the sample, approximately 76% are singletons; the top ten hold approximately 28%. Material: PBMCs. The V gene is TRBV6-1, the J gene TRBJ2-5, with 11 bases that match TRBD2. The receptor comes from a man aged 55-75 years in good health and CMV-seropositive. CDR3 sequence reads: CASSEVGGWLAGGRETQYF. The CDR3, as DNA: TGTGCCAGCAGTGAAGTTGGGGGATGGCTAGCGGGAGGAAGAGAGACCCAGTACTTC.